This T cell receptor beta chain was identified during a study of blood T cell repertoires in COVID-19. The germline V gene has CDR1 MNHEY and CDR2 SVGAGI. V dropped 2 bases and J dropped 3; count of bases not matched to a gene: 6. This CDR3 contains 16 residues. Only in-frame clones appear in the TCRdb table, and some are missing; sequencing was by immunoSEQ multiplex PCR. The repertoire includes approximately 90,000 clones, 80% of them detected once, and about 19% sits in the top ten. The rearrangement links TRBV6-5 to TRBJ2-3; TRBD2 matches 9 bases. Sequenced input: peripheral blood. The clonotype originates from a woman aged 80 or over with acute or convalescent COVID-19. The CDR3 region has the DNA TGTGCCAGCAGTTACCTAGCGGGGAGGAAAACAGATACGCAGTATTTT. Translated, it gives CASSYLAGRKTDTQYF.